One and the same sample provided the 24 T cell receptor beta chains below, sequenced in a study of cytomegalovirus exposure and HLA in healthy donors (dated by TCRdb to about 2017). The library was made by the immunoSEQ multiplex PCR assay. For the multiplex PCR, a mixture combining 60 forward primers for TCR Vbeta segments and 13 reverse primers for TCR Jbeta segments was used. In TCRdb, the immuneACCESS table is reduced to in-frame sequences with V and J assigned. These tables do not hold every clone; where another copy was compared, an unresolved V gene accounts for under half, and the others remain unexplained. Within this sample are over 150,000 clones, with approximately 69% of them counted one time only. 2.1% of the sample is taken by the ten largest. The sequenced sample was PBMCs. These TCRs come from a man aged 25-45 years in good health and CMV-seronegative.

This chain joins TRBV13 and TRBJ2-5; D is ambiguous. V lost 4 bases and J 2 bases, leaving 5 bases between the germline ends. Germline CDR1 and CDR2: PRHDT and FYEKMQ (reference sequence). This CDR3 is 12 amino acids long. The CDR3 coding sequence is TGTGCCAGCAGCTCTGTTCAAGAGACCCAGTACTTC. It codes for CASSSVQETQYF.

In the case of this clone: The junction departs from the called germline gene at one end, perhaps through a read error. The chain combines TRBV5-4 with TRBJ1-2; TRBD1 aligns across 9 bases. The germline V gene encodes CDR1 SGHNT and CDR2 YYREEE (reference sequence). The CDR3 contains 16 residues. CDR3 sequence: CASRLDRGSALDGYTF. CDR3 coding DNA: TGTGCCAGCAGATTGGACAGGGGATCAGCGTTGGATGGCTACACCTTC. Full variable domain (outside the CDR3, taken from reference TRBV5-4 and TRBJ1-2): ETGVTQSPTHLIKTRGQQVTLRCSSQSGHNTVSWYQQALGQGPQFIFQYYREEENGRGNFPPRFSGLQFPNYSSELNVNALELDDSALYLCASRLDRGSALDGYTFGSGTRLTVV.

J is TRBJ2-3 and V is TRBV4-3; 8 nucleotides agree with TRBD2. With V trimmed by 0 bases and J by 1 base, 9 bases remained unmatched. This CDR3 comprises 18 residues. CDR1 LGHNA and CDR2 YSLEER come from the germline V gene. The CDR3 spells CASSQDRVRRGGTDTQYF. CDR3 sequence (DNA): TGCGCCAGCAGCCAAGATCGCGTCCGGCGGGGGGGCACAGATACGCAGTATTTT.

The CDR3 DNA sequence: TGTGCCAGCAGCGTGGGGGACAAGAGCTCCTATAATTCACCCCTCCACTTT. Its translation: CASSVGDKSSYNSPLHF. The chain carries TRBV9 and TRBJ1-6; the D gene is possibly TRBD1 (6 bases). Germline V gene sequence: CDR1 SGDLS, CDR2 YYNGEE. This CDR3 has 17 residues. Trimming shortened V by 2 bases and J by 0 bases, and 12 bases separated the two germline ends. Using reference TRBV9 and TRBJ1-6 for the parts outside the CDR3, the full variable domain is DSGVTQTPKHLITATGQRVTLRCSPRSGDLSVYWYQQSLDQGLQFLIQYYNGEERAKGNILERFSAQQFPDLHSELNLSSLELGDSALYFCASSVGDKSSYNSPLHFGNGTRLTVT.

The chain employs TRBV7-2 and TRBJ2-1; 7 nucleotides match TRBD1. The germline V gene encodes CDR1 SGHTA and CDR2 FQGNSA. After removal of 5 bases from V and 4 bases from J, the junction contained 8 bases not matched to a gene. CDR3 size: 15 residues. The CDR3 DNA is TGTGCCAGCAGCATCCGGGACAGAACTTACAATGAGCAGTTCTTC. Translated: CASSIRDRTYNEQFF.

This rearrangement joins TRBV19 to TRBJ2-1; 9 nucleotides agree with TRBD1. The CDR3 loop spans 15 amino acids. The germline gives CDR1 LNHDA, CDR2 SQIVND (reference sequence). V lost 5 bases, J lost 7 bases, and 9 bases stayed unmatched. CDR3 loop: CASSEFRGTGNEQFF. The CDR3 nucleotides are TGTGCCAGTAGTGAATTCCGGGGGACAGGGAATGAGCAGTTCTTC. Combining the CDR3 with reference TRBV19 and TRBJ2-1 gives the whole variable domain DGGITQSPKYLFRKEGQNVTLSCEQNLNHDAMYWYRQDPGQGLRLIYYSQIVNDFQKGDIAEGYSVSREKKESFPLTVTSAQKNPTAFYLCASSEFRGTGNEQFFGPGTRLTVL.

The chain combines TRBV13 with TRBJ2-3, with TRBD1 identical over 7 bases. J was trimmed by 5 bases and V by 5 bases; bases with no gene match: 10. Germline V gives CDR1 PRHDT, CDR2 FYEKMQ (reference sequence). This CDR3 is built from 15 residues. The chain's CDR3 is CASSQRGQSKDTQYF. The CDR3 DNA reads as TGTGCCAGCAGCCAAAGGGGGCAGTCAAAAGATACGCAGTATTTT.

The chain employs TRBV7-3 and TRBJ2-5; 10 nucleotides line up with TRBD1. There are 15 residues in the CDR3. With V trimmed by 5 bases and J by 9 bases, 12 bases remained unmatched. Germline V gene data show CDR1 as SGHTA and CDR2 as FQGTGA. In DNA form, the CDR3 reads TGTGCCAGCAGCCCGTACCCTGGGACAGGGGTGGCCCAGTACTTC. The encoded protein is CASSPYPGTGVAQYF.

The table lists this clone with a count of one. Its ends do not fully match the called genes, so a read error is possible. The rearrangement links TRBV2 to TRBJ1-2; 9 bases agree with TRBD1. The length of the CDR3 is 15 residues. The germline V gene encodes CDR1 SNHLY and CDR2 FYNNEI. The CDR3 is CASSEAEQGAVRHPF. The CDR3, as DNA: TGTGCCAGCAGTGAAGCGGAACAGGGGGCTGTTCGACACCCCTTC.

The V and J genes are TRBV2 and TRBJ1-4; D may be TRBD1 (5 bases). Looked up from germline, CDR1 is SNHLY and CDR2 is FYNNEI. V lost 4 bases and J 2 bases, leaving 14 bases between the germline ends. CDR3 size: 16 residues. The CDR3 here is CASSGAGGATNEKLFF. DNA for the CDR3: TGTGCCAGCAGTGGGGCAGGAGGGGCGACTAATGAAAAACTGTTTTTT.

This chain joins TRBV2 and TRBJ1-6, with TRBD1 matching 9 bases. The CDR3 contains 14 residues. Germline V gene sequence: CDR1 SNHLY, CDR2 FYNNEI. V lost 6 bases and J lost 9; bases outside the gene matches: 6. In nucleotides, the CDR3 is TGTGCCAGCAGCACCGGGACAGGGTCTTCACCCCTCCACTTT. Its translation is CASSTGTGSSPLHF.

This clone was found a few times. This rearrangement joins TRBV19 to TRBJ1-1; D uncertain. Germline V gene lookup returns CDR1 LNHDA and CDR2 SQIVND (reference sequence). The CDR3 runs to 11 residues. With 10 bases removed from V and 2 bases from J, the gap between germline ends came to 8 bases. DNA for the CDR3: TGTGCCACCCGGGGAAACACTGAAGCTTTCTTT. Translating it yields CATRGNTEAFF.

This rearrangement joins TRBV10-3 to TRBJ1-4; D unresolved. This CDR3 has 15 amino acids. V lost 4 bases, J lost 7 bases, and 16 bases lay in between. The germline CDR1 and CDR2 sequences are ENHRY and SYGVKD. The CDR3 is CAISAQGRESEKLFF. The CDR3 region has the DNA TGTGCCATCAGTGCACAAGGGCGGGAAAGTGAAAAACTGTTTTTT.

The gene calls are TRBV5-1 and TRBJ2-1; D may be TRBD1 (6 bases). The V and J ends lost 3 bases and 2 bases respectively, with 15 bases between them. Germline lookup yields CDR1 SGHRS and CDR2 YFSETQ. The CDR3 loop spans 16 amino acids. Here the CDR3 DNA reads TGCGCCAGCAGCTCTTATGGGGACACAACCTACAATGAGCAGTTCTTC. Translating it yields CASSSYGDTTYNEQFF. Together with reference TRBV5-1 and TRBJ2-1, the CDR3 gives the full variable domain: KAGVTQTPRYLIKTRGQQVTLSCSPISGHRSVSWYQQTPGQGLQFLFEYFSETQRNKGNFPGRFSGRQFSNSRSEMNVSTLELGDSALYLCASSSYGDTTYNEQFFGPGTRLTVL.

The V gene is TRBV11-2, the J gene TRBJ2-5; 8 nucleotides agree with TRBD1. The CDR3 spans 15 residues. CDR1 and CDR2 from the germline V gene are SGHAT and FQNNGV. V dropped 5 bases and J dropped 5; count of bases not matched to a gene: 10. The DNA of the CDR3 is TGTGCCAGCAGCCCCACAGGGGGAGGTCAGGAGACCCAGTACTTC. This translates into CASSPTGGGQETQYF.

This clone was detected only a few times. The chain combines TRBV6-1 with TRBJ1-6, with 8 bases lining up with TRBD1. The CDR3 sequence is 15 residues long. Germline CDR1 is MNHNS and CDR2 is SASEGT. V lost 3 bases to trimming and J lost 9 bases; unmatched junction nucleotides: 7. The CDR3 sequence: CASSEQGARSSPLHF. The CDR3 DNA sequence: TGTGCCAGCAGTGAGCAGGGGGCGCGGAGTTCACCCCTCCACTTT.

The CDR3 loop reads CASSSNSNTEAFF. Here the CDR3 DNA reads TGTGCCAGTAGTAGTAACAGCAACACTGAAGCTTTCTTT. The genes are TRBV19 and TRBJ1-1; D remains unclear. Trimming removed 4 bases at V and 2 bases at J, with 8 bases between. The CDR3 is 13 residues long. Germline V lookup: CDR1 LNHDA, CDR2 SQIVND (reference sequence).

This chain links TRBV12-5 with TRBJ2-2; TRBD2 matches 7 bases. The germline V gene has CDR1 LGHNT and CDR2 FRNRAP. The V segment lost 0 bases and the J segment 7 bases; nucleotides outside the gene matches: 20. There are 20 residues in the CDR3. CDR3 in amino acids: CASGLVRDYPGGSDVGELFF. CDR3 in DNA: TGTGCTAGTGGTTTGGTTCGGGACTACCCCGGAGGATCGGATGTCGGGGAGCTGTTTTTT.

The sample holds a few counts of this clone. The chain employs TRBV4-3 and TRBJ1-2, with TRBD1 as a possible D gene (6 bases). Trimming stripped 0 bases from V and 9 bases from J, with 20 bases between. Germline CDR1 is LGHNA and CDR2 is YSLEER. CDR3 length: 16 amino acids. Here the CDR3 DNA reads TGCGCCAGCAGCCAAGATCAGGGGCCGAGATCTTTGAGCTACACCTTC. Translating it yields CASSQDQGPRSLSYTF.

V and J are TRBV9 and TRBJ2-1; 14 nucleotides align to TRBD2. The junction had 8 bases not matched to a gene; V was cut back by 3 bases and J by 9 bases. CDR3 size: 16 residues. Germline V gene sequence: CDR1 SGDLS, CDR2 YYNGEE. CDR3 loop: CASSGRLAGGYGEQFF. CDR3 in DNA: TGTGCCAGCAGCGGGCGACTAGCGGGGGGGTACGGTGAGCAGTTCTTC.

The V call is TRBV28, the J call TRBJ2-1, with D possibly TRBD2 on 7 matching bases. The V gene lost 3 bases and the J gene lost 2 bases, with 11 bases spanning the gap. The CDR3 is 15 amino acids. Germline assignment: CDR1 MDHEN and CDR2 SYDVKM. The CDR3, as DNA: TGTGCCAGCAGTTTTAGGGGGGGCCCCTACAATGAGCAGTTCTTC. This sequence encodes CASSFRGGPYNEQFF.

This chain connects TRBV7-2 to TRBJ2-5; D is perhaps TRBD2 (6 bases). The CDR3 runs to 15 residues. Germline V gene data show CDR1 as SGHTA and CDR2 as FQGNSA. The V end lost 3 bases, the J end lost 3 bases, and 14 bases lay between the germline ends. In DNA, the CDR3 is TGTGCCAGCAGCTTGGGAGGCGCGGCCGAAGAGACCCAGTACTTC. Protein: CASSLGGAAEETQYF.

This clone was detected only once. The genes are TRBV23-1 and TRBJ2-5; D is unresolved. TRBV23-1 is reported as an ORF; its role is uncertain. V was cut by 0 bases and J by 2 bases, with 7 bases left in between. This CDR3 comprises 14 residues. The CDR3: CASSQSSVQETQYF. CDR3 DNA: TGCGCCAGCAGTCAATCGTCAGTACAAGAGACCCAGTACTTC.

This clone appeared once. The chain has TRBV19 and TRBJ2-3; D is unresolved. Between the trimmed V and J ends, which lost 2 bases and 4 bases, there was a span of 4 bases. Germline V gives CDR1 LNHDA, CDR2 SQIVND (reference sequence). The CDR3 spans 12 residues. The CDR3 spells CASSIKPDTQYF. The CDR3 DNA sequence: TGTGCCAGTAGTATAAAGCCAGATACGCAGTATTTT.